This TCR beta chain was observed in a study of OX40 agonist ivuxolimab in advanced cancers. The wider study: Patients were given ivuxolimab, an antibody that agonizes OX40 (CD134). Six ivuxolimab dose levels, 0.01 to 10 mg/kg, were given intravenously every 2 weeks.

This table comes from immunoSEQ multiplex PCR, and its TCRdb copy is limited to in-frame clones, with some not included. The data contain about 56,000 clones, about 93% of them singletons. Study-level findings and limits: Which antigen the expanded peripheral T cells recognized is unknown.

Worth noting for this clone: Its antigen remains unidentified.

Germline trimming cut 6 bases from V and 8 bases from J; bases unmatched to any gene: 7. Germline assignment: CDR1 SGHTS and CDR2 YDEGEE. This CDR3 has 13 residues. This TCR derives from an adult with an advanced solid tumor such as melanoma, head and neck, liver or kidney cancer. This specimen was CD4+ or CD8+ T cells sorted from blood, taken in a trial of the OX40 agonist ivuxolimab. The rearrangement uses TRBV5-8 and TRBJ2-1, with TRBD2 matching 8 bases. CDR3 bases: TGTGCCAGCACCCGGGGGGGGTGGGATGAGCAGTTCTTC. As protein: CASTRGGWDEQFF.